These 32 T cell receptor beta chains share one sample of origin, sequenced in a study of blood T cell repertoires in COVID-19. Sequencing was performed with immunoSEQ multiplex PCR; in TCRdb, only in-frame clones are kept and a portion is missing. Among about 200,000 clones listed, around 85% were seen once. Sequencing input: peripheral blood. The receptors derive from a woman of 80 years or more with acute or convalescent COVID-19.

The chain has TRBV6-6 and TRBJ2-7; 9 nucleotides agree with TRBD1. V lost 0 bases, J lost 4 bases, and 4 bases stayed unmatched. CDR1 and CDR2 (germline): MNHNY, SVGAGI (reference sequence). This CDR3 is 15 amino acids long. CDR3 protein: CASSYSPGQGYEQYF. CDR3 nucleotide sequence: TGTGCCAGCAGTTACTCTCCGGGACAGGGTTACGAGCAGTACTTC.

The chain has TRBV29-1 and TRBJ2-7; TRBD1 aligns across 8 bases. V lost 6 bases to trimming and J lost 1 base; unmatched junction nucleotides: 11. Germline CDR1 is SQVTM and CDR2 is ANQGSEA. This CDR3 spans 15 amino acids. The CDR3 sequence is CSVVRFRDRSYEQYF. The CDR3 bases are TGCAGCGTAGTAAGATTCCGGGACAGGTCCTACGAGCAGTACTTC.

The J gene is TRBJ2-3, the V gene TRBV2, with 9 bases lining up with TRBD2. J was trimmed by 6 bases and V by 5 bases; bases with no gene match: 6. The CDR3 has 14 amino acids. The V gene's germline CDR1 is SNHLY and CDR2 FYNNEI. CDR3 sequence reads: CASSISGGMDTQYF. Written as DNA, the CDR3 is TGTGCCAGCAGTATTAGCGGGGGTATGGATACGCAGTATTTT.

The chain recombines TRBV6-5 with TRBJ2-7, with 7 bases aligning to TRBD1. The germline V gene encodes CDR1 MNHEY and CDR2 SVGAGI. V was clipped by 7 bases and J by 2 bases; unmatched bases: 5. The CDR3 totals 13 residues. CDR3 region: CASKYRGTYEQYF. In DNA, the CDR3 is TGTGCCAGCAAATACAGGGGAACCTACGAGCAGTACTTC.

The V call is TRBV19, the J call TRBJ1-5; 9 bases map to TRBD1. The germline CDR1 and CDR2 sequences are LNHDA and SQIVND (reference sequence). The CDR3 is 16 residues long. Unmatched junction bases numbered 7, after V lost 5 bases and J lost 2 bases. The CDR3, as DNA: TGTGCCAGTAGTCTTACAGGGGGCATTGGCAATCAGCCCCAGCATTTT. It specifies CASSLTGGIGNQPQHF. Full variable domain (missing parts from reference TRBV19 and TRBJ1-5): DGGITQSPKYLFRKEGQNVTLSCEQNLNHDAMYWYRQDPGQGLRLIYYSQIVNDFQKGDIAEGYSVSREKKESFPLTVTSAQKNPTAFYLCASSLTGGIGNQPQHFGDGTRLSIL.

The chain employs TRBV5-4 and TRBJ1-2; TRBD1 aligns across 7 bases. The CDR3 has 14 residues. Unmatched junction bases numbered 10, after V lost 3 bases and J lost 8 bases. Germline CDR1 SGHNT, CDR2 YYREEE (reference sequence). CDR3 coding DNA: TGTGCCAGCAGCTATACCCGGACAGGCGGAGGCTACACCTTC. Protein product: CASSYTRTGGGYTF.

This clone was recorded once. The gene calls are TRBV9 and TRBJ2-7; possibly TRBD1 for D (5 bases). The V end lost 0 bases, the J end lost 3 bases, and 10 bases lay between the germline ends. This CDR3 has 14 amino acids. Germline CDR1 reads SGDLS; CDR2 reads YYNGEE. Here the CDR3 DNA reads TGTGCCAGCAGCGTAGCGGCAGGGCTCTACGAGCAGTACTTC. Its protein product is CASSVAAGLYEQYF.

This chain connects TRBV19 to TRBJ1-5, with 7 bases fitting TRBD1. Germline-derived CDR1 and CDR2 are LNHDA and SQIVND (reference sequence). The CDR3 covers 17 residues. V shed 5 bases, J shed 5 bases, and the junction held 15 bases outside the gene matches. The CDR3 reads CASSPQRDRDRDQPQHF. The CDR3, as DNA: TGTGCCAGTAGTCCCCAGCGTGACAGGGATCGGGATCAGCCCCAGCATTTT.

The CDR3 coding sequence is TGTGCCAGCAGCTTAGAAGGGGGCAGGGAGACCCAGTACTTC. It specifies CASSLEGGRETQYF. The rearrangement uses TRBV7-2 and TRBJ2-5; 7 positions agree with TRBD1. The CDR3 has 14 residues. Unmatched junction bases numbered 4, after V lost 1 base and J lost 5 bases. Germline V lookup: CDR1 SGHTA, CDR2 FQGNSA.

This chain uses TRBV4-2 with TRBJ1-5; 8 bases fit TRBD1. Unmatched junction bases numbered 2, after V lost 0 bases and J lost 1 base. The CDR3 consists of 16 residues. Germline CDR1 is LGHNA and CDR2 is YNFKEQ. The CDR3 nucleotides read TGTGCCAGCAGCCAAGAACAGGGGGGGAGCAATCAGCCCCAGCATTTT. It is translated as CASSQEQGGSNQPQHF.

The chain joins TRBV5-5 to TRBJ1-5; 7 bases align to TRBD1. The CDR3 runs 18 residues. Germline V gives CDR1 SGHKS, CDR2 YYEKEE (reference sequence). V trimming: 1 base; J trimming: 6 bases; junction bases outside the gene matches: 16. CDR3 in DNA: TGTGCCAGCAGCTTGAAAGAACCCCCGGACAGGTACCTTCAGCCCCAGCATTTT. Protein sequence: CASSLKEPPDRYLQPQHF.

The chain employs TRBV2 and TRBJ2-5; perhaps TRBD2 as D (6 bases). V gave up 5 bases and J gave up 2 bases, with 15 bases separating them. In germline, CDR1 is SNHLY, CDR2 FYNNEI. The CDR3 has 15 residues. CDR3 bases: TGTGCCAGCAGTCTAGGAGGACTATCTCAAGAGACCCAGTACTTC. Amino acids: CASSLGGLSQETQYF.

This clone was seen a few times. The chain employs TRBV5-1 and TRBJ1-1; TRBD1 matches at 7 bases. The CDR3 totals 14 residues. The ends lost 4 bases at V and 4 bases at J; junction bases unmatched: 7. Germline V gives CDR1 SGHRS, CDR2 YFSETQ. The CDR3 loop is CASSTRGRGTEAFF. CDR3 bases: TGCGCCAGCAGCACTAGGGGGCGCGGCACTGAAGCTTTCTTT.

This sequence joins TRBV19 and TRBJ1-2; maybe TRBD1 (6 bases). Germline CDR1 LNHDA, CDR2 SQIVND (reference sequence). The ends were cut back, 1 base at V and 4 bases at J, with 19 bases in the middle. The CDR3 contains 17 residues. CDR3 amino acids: CASSIVGQGQFVYGYTF. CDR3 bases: TGTGCCAGTAGTATAGTAGGGCAGGGACAATTCGTCTATGGCTACACCTTC.

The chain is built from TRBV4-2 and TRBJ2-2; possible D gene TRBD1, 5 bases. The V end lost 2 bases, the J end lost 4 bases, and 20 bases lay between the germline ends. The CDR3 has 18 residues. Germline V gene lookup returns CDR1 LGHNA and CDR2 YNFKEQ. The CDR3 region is CASSQSGVAGRRTGELFF. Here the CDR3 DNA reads TGTGCCAGCAGCCAAAGTGGAGTGGCAGGGCGGCGCACCGGGGAGCTGTTTTTT.

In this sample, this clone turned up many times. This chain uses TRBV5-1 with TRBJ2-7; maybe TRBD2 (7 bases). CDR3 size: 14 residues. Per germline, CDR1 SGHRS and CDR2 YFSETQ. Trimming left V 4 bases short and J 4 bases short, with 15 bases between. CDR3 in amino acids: CASSLRGGQYEQYF. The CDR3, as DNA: TGCGCCAGCAGCCTGCGCGGGGGCCAATACGAGCAGTACTTC.

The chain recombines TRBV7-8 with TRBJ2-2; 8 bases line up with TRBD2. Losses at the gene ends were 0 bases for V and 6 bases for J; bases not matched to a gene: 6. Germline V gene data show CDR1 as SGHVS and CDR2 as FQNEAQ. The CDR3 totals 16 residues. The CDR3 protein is CASSLAPGGVPGELFF. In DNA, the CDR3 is TGTGCCAGCAGCTTAGCTCCGGGGGGGGTTCCCGGGGAGCTGTTTTTT.

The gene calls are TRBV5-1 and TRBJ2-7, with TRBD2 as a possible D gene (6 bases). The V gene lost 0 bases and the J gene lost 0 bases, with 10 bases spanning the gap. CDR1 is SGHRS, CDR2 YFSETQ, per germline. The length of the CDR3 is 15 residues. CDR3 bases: TGCGCCAGCAGCTTGGATGTCGGGAGCTCCTACGAGCAGTACTTC. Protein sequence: CASSLDVGSSYEQYF.

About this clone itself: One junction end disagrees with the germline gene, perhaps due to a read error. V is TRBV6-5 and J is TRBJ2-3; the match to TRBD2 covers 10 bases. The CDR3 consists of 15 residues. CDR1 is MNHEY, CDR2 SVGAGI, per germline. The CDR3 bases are TGTGCCAGTAGACTAGCGGGTGATAGCACTGATACGCAGTATTTT. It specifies CASRLAGDSTDTQYF.

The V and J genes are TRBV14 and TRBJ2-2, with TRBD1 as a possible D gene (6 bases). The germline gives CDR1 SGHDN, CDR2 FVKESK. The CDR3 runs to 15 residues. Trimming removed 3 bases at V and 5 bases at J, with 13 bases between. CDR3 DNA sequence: TGTGCCAGCAGCCAGCTGATAGGGACAACCGGGGAGCTGTTTTTT. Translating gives CASSQLIGTTGELFF.

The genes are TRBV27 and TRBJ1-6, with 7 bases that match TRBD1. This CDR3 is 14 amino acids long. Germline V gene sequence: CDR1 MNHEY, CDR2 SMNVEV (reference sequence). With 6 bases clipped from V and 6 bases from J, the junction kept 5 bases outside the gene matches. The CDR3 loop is CASRRQGGNSPLHF. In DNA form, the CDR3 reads TGTGCCAGCAGGCGACAGGGTGGTAATTCACCCCTCCACTTT.

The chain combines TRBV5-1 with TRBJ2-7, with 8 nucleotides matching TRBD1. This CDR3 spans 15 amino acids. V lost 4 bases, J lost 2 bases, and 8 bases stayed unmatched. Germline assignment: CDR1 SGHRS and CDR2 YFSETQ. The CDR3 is CASSSWTGSPYEQYF. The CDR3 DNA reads TGCGCCAGCAGCAGCTGGACAGGGTCCCCCTACGAGCAGTACTTC.

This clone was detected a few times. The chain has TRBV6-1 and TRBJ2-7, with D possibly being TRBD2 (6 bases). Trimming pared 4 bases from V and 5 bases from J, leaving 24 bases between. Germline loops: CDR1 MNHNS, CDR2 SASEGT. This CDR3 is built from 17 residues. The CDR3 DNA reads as TGTGCCAGCAGTGGCCCCGGGAGTCTTTGGCCTGGGAACGAGCAGTACTTC. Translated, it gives CASSGPGSLWPGNEQYF.

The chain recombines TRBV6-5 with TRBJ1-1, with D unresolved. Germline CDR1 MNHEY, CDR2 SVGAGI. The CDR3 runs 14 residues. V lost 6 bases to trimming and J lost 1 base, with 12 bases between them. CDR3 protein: CASSSDFSNTEAFF. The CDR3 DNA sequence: TGTGCCAGCAGCTCCGACTTTTCGAACACTGAAGCTTTCTTT.

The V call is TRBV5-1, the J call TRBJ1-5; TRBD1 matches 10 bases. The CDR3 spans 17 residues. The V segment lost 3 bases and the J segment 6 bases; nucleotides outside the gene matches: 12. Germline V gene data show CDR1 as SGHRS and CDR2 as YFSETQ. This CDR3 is CASSSDPLTGGGQPQHF. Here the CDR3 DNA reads TGCGCCAGCAGCTCCGATCCACTGACAGGGGGCGGTCAGCCCCAGCATTTT.

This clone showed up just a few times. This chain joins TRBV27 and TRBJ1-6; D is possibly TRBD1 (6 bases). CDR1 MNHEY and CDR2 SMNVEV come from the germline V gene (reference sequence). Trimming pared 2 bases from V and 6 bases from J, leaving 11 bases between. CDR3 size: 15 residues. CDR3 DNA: TGTGCCAGCAGTTTAAACAGGGAGACTAATTCACCCCTCCACTTT. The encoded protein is CASSLNRETNSPLHF.

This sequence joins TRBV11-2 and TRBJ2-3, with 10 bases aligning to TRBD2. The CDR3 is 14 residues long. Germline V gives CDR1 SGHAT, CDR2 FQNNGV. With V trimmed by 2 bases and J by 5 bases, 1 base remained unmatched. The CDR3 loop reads CASSLRTSGDTQYF. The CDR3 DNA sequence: TGTGCCAGCAGCTTACGGACTAGCGGAGATACGCAGTATTTT.

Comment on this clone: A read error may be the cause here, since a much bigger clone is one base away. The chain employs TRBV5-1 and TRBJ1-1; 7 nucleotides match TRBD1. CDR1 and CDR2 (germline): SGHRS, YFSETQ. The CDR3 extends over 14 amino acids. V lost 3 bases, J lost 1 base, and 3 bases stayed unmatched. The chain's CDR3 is CASSSGTANTEAFF. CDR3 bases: TGCGCCAGCAGCTCAGGGACAGCGAACACTGAAGCTTTCTTT.

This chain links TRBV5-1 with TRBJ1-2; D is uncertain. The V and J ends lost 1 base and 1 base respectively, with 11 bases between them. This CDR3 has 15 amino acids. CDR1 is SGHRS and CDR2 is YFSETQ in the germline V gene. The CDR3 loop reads CASSLSRPGNYGYTF. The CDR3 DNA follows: TGCGCCAGCAGCTTGAGTCGGCCAGGTAACTATGGCTACACCTTC. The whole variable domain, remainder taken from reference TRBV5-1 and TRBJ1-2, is KAGVTQTPRYLIKTRGQQVTLSCSPISGHRSVSWYQQTPGQGLQFLFEYFSETQRNKGNFPGRFSGRQFSNSRSEMNVSTLELGDSALYLCASSLSRPGNYGYTFGSGTRLTVV.

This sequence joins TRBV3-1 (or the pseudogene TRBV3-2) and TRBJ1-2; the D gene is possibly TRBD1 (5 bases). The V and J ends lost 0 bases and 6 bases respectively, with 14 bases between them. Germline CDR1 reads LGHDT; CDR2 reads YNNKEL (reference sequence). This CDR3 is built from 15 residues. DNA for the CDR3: TGTGCCAGCAGCCAAGACTTAGGGGATCGAGATGGCTACACCTTC. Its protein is CASSQDLGDRDGYTF.

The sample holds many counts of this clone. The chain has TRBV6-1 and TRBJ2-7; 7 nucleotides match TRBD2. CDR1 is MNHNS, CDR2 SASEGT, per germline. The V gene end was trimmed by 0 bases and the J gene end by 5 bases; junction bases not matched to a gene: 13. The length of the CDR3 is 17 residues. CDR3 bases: TGTGCCAGCAGTGAAGCCCGAAGGTGGGCGGGAGCACACGAGCAGTACTTC. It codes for CASSEARRWAGAHEQYF.

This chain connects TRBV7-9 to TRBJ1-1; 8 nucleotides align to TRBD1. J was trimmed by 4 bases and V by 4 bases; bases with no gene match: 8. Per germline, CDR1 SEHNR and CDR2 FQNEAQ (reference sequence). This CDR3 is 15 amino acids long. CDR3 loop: CASSSRGLGLTEAFF. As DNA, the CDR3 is TGTGCCAGCAGCTCCAGGGGGCTTGGGCTCACTGAAGCTTTCTTT. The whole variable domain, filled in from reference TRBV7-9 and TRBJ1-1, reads DTGVSQNPRHKITKRGQNVTFRCDPISEHNRLYWYRQTLGQGPEFLTYFQNEAQLEKSRLLSDRFSAERPKGSFSTLEIQRTEQGDSAMYLCASSSRGLGLTEAFFGQGTRLTVV.